What follows are 2 T cell receptor beta chains derived from one specimen sequenced in a study of blood T cell repertoires in COVID-19. The method was immunoSEQ multiplex PCR; TCRdb's version includes in-frame clones alone and lacks a portion of them. The table shows 150,000 to 200,000 clones, with approximately 87% occurring only once. Sequenced: peripheral blood. The receptors come from a woman in her fifties or sixties with COVID-19, enrolled during active disease.

The V gene is TRBV6-5, the J gene TRBJ1-2; TRBD1 aligns across 10 bases. CDR1 is MNHEY and CDR2 is SVGAGI in the germline V gene. This CDR3 has 12 residues. The CDR3 sequence: CAHGQGVRGYTF. The DNA for the CDR3 is TGTGCACACGGACAGGGGGTACGGGGCTACACCTTC.

The V call is TRBV4-1, the J call TRBJ1-3; no reliable D call. The ends were cut back, 0 bases at V and 3 bases at J, with 9 bases in the middle. From germline, CDR1 is MGHRA and CDR2 YSYEKL. CDR3 size: 15 residues. Written as DNA, the CDR3 is TGCGCCAGCAGCCAAGATCTTTTTCGTGGAAACACCATATATTTT. Protein sequence: CASSQDLFRGNTIYF.